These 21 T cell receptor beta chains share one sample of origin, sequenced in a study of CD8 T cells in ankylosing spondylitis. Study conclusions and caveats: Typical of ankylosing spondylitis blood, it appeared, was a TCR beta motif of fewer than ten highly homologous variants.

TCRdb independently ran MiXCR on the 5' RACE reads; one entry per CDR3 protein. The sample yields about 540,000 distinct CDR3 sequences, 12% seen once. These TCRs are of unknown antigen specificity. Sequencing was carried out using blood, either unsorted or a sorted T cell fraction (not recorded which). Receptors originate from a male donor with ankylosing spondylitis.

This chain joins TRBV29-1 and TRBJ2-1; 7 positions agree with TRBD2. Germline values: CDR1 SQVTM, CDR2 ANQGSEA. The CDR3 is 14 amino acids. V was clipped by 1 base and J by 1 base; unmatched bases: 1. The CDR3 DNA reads TGCAGCGTTGAAGGAGCGGGATCCTACAATGAGCAGTTCTTC. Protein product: CSVEGAGSYNEQFF.

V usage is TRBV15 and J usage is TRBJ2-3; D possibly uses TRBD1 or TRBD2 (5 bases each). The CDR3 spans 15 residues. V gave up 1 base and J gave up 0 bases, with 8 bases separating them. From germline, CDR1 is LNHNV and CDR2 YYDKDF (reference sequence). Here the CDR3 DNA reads TGTGCCACCAGCAGAGTGAGGGGTAGCACAGATACGCAGTATTTT. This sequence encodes CATSRVRGSTDTQYF.

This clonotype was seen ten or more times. The CDR3 loop is CASRLGTADYGYTF. As DNA, the CDR3 is TGTGCCAGCAGATTGGGGACAGCCGACTATGGCTACACCTTC. This chain links TRBV7-9 with TRBJ1-2, with TRBD1 matching 7 bases. CDR3 size: 14 residues. The trim removed 6 bases at V and 3 bases at J, leaving 7 bases unmatched. Germline assignment: CDR1 SEHNR and CDR2 FQNEAQ (reference sequence).

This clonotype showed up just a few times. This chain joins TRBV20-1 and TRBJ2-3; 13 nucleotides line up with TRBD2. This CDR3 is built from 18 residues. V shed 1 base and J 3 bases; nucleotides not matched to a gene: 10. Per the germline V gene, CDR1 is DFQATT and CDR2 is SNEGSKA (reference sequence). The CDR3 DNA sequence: TGCAGTGCTAGAGGTTTACTAGCGGGAGGGCCGGCTACAGATACGCAGTATTTT. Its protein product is CSARGLLAGGPATDTQYF.

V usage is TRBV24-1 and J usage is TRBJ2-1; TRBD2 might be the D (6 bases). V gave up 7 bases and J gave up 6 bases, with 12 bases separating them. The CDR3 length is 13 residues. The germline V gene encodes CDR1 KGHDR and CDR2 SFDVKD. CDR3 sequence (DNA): TGTGCCACCAGCGGGACTCCGGGCAATGAGCAGTTCTTC. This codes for CATSGTPGNEQFF.

CDR3 coding DNA: TGTGCCAGCAGCCCGGAGGGCCAGCCCGATGAAAAACTGTTTTTT. Amino acid sequence: CASSPEGQPDEKLFF. The chain uses TRBV5-4 and TRBJ1-4, with D hard to call. V was pared by 4 bases and J by 6 bases, with 16 bases between. Per germline, CDR1 SGHNT and CDR2 YYREEE (reference sequence). This CDR3 is 15 amino acids long.

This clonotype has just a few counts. The CDR3 is CASTRTPVYNSPLHF. For the CDR3, the DNA is TGTGCCAGCACTAGGACACCGGTGTATAATTCACCCCTCCACTTT. The rearrangement uses TRBV2 and TRBJ1-6; D possibly corresponds to TRBD1 (5 bases). V was pared by 7 bases and J by 4 bases, with 14 bases between. Germline-derived CDR1 and CDR2 are SNHLY and FYNNEI. The CDR3 spans 15 residues.

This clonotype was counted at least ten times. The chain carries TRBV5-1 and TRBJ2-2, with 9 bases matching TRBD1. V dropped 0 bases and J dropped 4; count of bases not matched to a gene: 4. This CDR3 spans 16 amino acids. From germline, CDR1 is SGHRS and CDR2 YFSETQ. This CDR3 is CASSLDGTGITGELFF. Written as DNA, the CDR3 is TGCGCCAGCAGCTTGGATGGGACAGGGATCACCGGGGAGCTGTTTTTT.

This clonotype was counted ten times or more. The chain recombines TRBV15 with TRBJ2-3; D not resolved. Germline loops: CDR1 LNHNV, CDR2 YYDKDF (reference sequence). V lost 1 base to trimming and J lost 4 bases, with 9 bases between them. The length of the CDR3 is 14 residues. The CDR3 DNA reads TGTGCCACCAGCAGAGGGAGCGAAGCAGATACGCAGTATTTT. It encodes CATSRGSEADTQYF.

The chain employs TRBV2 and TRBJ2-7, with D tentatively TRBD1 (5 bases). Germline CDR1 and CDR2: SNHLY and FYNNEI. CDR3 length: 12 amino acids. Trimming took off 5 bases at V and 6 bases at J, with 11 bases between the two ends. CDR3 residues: CASSLTVSEQYF. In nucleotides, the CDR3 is TGTGCCAGCAGTTTGACAGTTTCCGAGCAGTACTTC.

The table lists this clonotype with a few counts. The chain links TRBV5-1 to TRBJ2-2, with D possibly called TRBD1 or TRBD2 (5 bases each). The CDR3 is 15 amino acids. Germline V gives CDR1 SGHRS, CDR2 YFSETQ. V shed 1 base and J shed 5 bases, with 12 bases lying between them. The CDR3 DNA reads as TGCGCCAGCAGCTTGCTTTGGGGGTCGACCGGGGAGCTGTTTTTT. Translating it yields CASSLLWGSTGELFF.

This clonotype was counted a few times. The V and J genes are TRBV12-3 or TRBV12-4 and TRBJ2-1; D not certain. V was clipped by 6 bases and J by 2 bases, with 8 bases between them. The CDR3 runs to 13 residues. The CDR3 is CASRSGAYNEQFF. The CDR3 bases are TGTGCCAGCAGGTCTGGAGCCTACAATGAGCAGTTCTTC.

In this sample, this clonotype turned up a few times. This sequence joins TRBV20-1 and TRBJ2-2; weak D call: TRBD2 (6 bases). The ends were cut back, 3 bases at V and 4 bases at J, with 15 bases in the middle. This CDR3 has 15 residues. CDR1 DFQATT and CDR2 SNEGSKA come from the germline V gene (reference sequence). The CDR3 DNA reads TGCAGTGCTAGCTATTCCGGGAGTATCACCGGGGAGCTGTTTTTT. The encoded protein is CSASYSGSITGELFF.

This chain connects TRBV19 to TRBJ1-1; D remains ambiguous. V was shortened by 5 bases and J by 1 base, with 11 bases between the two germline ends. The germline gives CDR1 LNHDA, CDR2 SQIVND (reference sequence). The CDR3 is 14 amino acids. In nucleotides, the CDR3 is TGTGCCAGTAGTCTCCGGACGGCGAACACTGAAGCTTTCTTT. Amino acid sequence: CASSLRTANTEAFF.

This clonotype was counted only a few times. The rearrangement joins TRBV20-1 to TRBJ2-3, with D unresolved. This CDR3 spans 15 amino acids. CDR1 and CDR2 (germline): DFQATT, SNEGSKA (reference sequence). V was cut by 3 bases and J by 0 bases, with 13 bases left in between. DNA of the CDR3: TGCAGTGCTAGCCCGCATCAGATCAGCACAGATACGCAGTATTTT. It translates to CSASPHQISTDTQYF.

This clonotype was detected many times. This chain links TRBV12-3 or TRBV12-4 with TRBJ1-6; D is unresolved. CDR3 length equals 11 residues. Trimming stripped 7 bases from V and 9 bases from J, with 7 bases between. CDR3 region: CASTTGSPLHF. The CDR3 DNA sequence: TGTGCCAGCACTACGGGTTCACCCCTCCACTTT.

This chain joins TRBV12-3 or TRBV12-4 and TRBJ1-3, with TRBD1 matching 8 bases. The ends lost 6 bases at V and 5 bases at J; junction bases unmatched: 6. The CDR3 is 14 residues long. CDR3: CASSQDRGRNTIYF. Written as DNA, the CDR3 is TGTGCCAGCAGCCAAGACAGGGGCCGAAACACCATATATTTT.

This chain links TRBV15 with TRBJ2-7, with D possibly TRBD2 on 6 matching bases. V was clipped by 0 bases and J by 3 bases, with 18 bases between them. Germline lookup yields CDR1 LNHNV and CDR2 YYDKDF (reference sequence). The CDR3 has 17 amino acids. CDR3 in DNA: TGTGCCACCAGCAGAGATAGCGGTCTCCGTTCCTTCTACGAGCAGTACTTC. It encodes CATSRDSGLRSFYEQYF.

CDR3 bases: TGTGCCATCGGCGCGGACAGCTCCTACAATGAGCAGTTCTTC. This sequence encodes CAIGADSSYNEQFF. The V and J genes are TRBV10-3 and TRBJ2-1; tentative D call: TRBD1 (6 bases). Germline values: CDR1 ENHRY, CDR2 SYGVKD. The CDR3 totals 14 residues. Trimming removed 8 bases at V and 0 bases at J, with 11 bases between.

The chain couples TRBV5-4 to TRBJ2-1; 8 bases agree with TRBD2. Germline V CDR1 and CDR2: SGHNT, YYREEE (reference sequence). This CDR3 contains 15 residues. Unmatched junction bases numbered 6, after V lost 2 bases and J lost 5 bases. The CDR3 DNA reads TGTGCCAGCAGCTTAGTAGCGGGACTCAACAATGAGCAGTTCTTC. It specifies CASSLVAGLNNEQFF.

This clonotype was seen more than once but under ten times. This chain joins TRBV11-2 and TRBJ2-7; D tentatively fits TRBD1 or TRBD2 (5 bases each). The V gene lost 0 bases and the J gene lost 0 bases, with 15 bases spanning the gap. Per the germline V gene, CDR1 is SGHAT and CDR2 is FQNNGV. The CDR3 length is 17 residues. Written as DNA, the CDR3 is TGTGCCAGCAGCTTAGATTTGGGTGGGGGTCTCTCCTACGAGCAGTACGTC. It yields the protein CASSLDLGGGLSYEQYV.